This T cell receptor beta chain was recovered during a study of T cells after yellow fever vaccination. TCRdb re-analysed the 5' RACE reads in MiXCR, keeping a single row per CDR3 protein. The sample includes hundreds of thousands of distinct CDR3 sequences, 13% of them seen just once. V lost 3 bases and J 4 bases, leaving 28 bases between the germline ends. Germline V lookup: CDR1 MNHEY, CDR2 SMNVEV (reference sequence). There are 20 residues in the CDR3. The sequencing here drew on PBMCs, taken on the day of the yellow fever booster vaccination. The V gene is TRBV27, the J gene TRBJ2-1; tentative D call: TRBD2 (6 bases). The receptor was derived from a man aged 25 to 45 who received the YFV17D yellow fever vaccine. The CDR3 sequence is CASSLGSLIIGSLVYNEQFF. The DNA for the CDR3 is TGTGCCAGCAGTTTGGGGTCACTAATTATCGGGAGCTTAGTATACAATGAGCAGTTCTTC.